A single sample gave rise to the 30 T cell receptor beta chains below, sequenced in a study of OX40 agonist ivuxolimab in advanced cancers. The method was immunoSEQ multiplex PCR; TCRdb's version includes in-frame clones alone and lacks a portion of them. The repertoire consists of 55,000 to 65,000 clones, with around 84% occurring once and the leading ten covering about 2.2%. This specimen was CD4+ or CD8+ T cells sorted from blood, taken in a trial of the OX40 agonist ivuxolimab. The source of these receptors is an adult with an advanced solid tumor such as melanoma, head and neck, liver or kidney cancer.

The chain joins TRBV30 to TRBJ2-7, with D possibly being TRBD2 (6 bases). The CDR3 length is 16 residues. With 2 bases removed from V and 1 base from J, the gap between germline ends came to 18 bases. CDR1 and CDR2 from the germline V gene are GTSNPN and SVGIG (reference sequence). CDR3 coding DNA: TGTGCCTGGAGTCCCCATAGGGCGGGGATTTCCTACGAGCAGTACTTC. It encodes CAWSPHRAGISYEQYF.

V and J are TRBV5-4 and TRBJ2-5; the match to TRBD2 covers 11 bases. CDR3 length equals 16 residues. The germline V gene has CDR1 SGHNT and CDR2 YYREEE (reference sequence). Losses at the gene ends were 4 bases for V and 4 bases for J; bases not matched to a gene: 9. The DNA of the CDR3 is TGTGCCAGCAGCATGATGACTAGCGGGGAGGGAGAGACCCAGTACTTC. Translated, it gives CASSMMTSGEGETQYF.

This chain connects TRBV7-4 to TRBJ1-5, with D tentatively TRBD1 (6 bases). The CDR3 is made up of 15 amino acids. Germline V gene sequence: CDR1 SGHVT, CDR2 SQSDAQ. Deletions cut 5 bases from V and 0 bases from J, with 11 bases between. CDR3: CASSRKGGSNQPQHF. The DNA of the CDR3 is TGTGCCAGCAGCCGCAAGGGGGGTAGCAATCAGCCCCAGCATTTT.

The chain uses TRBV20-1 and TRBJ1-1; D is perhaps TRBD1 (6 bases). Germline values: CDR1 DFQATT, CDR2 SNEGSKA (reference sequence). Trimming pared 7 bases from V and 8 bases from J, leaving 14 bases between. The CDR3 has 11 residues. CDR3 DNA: TGCAGTGGACAGGCCGAGCGGGAAGCTTTCTTT. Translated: CSGQAEREAFF.

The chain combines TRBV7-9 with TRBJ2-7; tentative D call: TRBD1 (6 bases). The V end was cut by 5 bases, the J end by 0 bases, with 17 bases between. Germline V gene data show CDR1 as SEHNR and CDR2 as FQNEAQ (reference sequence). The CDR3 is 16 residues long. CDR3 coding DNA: TGTGCCAGCAGCCACTCTTGGGACACTTACTCCTACGAGCAGTACTTC. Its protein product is CASSHSWDTYSYEQYF.

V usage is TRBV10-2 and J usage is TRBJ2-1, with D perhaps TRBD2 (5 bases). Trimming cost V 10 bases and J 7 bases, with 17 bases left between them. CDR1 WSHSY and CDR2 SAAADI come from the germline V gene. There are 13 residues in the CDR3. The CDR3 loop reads CATDGEGGNEQFF. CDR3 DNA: TGCGCCACCGACGGGGAAGGAGGAAATGAGCAGTTCTTC.

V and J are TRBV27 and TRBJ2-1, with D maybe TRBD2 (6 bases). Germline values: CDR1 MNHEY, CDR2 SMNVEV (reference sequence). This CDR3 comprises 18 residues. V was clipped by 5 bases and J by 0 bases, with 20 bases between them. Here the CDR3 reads CASSRGDFTLSSYNEQFF. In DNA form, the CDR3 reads TGTGCCAGCAGTAGAGGGGACTTCACTTTGAGCTCCTACAATGAGCAGTTCTTC.

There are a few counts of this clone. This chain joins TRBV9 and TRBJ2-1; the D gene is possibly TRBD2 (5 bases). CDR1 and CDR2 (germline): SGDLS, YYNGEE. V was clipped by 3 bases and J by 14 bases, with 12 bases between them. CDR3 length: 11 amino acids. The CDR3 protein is CASSDRGQKFF. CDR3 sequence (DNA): TGTGCCAGCAGCGACCGGGGTCAGAAGTTCTTC.

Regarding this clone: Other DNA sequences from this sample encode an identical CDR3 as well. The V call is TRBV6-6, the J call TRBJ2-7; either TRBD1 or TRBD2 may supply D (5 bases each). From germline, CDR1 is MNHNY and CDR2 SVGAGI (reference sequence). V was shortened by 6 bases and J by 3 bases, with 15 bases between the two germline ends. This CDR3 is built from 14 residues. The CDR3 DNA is TGTGCCAGCAGCTACCCCGGGACCCTCTACGAGCAGTACTTC. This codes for CASSYPGTLYEQYF.

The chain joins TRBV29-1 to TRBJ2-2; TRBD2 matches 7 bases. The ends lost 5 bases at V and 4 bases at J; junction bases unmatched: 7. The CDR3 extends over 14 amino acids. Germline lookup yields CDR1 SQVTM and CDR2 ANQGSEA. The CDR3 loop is CSVHVSGGTGELFF. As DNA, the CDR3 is TGCAGCGTTCATGTTTCGGGGGGCACCGGGGAGCTGTTTTTT.

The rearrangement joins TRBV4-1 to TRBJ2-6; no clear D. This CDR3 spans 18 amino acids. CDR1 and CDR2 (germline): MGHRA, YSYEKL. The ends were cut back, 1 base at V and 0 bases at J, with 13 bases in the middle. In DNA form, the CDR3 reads TGCGCCAGCAGCCAAGGGGTACTGACCCGCTCTGGGGCCAACGTCCTGACTTTC. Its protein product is CASSQGVLTRSGANVLTF.

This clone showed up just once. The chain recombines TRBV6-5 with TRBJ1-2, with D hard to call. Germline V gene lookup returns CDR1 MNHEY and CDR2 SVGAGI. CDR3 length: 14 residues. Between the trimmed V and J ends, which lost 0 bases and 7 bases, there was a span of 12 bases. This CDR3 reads CASSYSSAIGGYTF. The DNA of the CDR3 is TGTGCCAGCAGTTACTCGTCGGCGATTGGTGGCTACACCTTC.

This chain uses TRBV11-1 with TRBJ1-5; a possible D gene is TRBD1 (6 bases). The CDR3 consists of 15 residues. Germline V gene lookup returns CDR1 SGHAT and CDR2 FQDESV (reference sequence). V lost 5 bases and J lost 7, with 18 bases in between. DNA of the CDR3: TGTGCCAGCAGCCTCGGAGGTCAGGGGACCCAGCCCCAGCATTTT. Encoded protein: CASSLGGQGTQPQHF.

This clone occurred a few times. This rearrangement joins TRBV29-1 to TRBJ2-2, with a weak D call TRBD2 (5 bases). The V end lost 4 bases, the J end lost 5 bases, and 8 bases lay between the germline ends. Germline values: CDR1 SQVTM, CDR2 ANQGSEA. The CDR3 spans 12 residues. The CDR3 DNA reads TGCAGCGTTGGGGAGTGGACCGGGGAGCTGTTTTTT. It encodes CSVGEWTGELFF.

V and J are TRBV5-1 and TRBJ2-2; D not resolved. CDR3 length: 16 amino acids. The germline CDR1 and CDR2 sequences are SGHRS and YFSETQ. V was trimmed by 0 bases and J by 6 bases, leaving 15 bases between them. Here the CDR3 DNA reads TGCGCCAGCAGCTTGGGGGCCGGCTTCGAGGCCGGGGAGCTGTTTTTT. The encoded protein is CASSLGAGFEAGELFF.

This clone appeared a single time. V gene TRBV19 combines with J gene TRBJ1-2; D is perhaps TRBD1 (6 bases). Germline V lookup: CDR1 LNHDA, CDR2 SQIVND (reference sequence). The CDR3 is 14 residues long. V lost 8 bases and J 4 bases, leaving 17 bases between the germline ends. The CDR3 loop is CASGTGKGFYGYTF. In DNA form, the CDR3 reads TGTGCCAGTGGTACAGGGAAGGGGTTCTATGGCTACACCTTC.

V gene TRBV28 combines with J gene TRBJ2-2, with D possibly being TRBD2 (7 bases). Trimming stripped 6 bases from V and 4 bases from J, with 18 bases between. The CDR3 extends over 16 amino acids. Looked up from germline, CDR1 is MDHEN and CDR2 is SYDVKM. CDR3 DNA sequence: TGTGCCAGCAGCCCTACAGGGAGGGGCGGCACCGGGGAGCTGTTTTTT. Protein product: CASSPTGRGGTGELFF. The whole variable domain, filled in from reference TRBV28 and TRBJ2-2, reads DVKVTQSSRYLVKRTGEKVFLECVQDMDHENMFWYRQDPGLGLRLIYFSYDVKMKEKGDIPEGYSVSREKKERFSLILESASTNQTSMYLCASSPTGRGGTGELFFGEGSRLTVL.

CDR3 nucleotides: TGTGCCAGCTCACCACGGACAGGGTCTGATGGCTACACCTTC. This encodes CASSPRTGSDGYTF. The V gene is TRBV18, the J gene TRBJ1-2, with 8 bases matching TRBD1. Germline-derived CDR1 and CDR2 are KGHSH and LQKENI. J was trimmed by 6 bases and V by 1 base; bases with no gene match: 4. The CDR3 extends over 14 amino acids.

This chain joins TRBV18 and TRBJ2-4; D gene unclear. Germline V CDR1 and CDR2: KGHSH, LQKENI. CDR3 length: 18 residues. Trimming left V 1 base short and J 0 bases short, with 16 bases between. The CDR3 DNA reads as TGTGCCAGCTCACCACTCCCAGGCGGTAAATTAGCCAAAAACATTCAGTACTTC. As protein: CASSPLPGGKLAKNIQYF.

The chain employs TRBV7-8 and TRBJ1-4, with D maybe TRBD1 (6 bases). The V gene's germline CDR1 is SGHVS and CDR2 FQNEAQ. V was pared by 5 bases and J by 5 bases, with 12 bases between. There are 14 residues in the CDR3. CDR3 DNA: TGTGCCAGCAGCCAACAGGGACCCAATGAAAAACTGTTTTTT. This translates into CASSQQGPNEKLFF. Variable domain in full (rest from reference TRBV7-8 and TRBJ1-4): GAGVSQSPRYKVAKRGQDVALRCDPISGHVSLFWYQQALGQGPEFLTYFQNEAQLDKSGLPSDRFFAERPEGSVSTLKIQRTQQEDSAVYLCASSQQGPNEKLFFGSGTQLSVL.

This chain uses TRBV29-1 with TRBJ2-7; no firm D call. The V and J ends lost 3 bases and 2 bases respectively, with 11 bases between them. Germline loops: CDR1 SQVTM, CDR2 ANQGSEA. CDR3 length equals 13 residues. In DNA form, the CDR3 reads TGCAGCGTTGACTGGTCCGTTACCTACGAGCAGTACTTC. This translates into CSVDWSVTYEQYF.

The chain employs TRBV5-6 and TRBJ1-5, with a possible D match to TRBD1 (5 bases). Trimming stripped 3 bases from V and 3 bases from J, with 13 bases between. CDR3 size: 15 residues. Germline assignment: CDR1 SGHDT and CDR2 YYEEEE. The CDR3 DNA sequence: TGTGCCAGCAGCTGGGGGGGACCGAACAATCAGCCCCAGCATTTT. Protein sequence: CASSWGGPNNQPQHF. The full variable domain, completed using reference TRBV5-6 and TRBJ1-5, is DAGVTQSPTHLIKTRGQQVTLRCSPKSGHDTVSWYQQALGQGPQFIFQYYEEEERQRGNFPDRFSGHQFPNYSSELNVNALLLGDSALYLCASSWGGPNNQPQHFGDGTRLSIL.

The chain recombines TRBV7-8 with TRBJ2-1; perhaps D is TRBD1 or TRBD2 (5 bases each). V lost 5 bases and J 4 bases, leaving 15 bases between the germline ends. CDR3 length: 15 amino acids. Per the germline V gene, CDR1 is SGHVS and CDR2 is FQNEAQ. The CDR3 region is CASSESGAVYNEQFF. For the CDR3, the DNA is TGTGCCAGCAGCGAATCCGGGGCAGTATACAATGAGCAGTTCTTC.

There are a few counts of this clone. The CDR3 protein is CASSLEEGAGYTF. The CDR3 region has the DNA TGTGCCAGCAGCTTGGAGGAGGGGGCTGGCTACACCTTC. This chain connects TRBV5-5 to TRBJ1-2; 7 bases fit TRBD1. The junction had 3 bases not matched to a gene; V was cut back by 0 bases and J by 7 bases. The germline CDR1 and CDR2 sequences are SGHKS and YYEKEE (reference sequence). This CDR3 contains 13 residues.

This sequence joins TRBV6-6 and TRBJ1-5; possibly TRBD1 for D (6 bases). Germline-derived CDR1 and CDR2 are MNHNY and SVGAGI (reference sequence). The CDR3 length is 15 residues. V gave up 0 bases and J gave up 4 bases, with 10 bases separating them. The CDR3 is CASSYSGQSNQPQHF. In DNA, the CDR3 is TGTGCCAGCAGTTACTCAGGACAGTCGAATCAGCCCCAGCATTTT.

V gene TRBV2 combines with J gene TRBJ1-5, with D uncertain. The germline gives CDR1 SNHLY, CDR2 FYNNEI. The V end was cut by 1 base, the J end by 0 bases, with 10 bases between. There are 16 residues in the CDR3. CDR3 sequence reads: CASSEGGGYSNQPQHF. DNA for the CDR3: TGTGCCAGCAGTGAAGGTGGCGGTTATAGCAATCAGCCCCAGCATTTT.

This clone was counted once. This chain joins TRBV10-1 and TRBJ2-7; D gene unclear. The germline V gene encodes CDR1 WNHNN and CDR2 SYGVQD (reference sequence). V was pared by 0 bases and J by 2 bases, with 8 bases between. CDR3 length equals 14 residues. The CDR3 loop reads CASSESVRAYEQYF. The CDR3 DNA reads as TGCGCCAGCAGTGAGTCAGTACGGGCCTACGAGCAGTACTTC.

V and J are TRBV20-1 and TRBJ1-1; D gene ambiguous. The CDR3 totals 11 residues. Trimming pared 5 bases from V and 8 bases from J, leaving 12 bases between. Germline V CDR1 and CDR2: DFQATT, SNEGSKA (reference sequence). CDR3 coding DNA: TGCAGTGCTCCGGACCGAAGGGAAGCTTTCTTT. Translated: CSAPDRREAFF.

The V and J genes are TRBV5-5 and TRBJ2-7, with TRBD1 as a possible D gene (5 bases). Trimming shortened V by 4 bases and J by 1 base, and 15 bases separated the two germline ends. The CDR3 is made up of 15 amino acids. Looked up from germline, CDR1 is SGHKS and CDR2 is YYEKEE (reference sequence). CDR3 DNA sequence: TGTGCCAGCAGCCTGGGGCCGGGCTATTCCTACGAGCAGTACTTC. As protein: CASSLGPGYSYEQYF.

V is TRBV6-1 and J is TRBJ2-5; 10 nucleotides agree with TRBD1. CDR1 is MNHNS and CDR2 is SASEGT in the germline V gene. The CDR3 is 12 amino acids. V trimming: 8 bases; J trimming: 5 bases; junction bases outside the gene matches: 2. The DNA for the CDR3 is TGTGCCAGCGACAGGGGGCTGGAGACCCAGTACTTC. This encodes CASDRGLETQYF.